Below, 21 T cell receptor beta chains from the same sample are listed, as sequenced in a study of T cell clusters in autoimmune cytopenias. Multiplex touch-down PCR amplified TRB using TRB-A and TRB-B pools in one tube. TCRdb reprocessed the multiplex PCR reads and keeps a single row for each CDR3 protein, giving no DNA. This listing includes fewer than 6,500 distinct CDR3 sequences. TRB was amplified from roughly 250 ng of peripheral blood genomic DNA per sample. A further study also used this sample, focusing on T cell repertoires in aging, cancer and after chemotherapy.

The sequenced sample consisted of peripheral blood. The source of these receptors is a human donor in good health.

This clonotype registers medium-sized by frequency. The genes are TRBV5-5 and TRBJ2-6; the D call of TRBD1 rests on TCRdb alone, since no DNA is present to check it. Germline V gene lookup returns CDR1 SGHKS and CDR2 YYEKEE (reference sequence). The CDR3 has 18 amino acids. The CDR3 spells CASSLNRGLPSGANVLTF.

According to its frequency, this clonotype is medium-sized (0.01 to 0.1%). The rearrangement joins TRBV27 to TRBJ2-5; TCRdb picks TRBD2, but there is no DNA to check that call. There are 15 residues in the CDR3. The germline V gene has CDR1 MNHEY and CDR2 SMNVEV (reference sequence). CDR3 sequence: CASSLWAAARKTQYF.

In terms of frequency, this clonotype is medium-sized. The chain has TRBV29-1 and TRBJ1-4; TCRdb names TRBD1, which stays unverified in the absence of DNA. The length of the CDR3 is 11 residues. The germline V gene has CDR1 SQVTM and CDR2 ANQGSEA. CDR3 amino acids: CSVGGGEKLFF.

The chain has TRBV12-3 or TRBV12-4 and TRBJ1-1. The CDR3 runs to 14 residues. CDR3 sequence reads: CASSFRLLNTEAFF.

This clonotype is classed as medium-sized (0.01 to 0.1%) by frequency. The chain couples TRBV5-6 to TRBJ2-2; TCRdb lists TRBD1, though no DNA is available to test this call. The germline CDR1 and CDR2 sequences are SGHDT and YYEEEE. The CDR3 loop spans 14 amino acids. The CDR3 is CASSSGQGAGELFF. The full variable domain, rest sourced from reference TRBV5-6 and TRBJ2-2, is DAGVTQSPTHLIKTRGQQVTLRCSPKSGHDTVSWYQQALGQGPQFIFQYYEEEERQRGNFPDRFSGHQFPNYSSELNVNALLLGDSALYLCASSSGQGAGELFFGEGSRLTVL.

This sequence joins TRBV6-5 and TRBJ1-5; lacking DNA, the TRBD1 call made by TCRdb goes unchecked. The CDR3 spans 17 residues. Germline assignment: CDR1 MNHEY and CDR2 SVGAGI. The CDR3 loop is CASSGLNGQLFDQPQHF.

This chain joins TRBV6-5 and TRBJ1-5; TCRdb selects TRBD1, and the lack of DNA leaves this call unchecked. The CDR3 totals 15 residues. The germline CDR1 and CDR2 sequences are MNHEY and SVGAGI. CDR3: CASSYARESNQPQHF.

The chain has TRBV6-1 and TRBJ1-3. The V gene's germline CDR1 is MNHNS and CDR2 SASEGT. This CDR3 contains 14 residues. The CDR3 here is CASTEGGTRNTIYF.

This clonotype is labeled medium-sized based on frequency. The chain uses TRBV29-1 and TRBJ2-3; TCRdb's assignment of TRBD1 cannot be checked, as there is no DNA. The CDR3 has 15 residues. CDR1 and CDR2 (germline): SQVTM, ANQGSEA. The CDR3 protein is CSVEGGAEDTDTQYF.

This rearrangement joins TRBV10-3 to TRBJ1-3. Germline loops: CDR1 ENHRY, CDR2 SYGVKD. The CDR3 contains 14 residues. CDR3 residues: CAMHGTGSGNTIYF.

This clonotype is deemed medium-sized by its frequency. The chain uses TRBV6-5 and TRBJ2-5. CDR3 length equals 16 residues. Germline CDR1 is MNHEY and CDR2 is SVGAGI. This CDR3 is CASSSSRAEYQETQYF.

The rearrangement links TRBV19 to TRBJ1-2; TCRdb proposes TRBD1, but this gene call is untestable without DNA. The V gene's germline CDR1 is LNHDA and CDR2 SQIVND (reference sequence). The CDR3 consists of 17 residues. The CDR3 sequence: CASSNPSARGRDYGYTF.

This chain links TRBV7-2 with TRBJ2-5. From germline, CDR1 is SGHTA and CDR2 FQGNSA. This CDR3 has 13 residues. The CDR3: CASSLEVQETQYF.

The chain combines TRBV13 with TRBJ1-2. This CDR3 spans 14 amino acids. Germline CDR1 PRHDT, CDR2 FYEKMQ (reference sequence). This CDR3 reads CASSLGVSNYGYTF.

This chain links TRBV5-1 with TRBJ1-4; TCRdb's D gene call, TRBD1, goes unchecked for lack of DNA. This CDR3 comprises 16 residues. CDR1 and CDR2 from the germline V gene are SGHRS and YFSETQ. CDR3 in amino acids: CASSWQGQGGGEKLFF.

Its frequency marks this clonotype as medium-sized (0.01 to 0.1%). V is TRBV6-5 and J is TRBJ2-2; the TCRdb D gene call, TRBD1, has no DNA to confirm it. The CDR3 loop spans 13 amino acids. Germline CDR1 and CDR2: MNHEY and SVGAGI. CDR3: CASSWTGTGELFF.

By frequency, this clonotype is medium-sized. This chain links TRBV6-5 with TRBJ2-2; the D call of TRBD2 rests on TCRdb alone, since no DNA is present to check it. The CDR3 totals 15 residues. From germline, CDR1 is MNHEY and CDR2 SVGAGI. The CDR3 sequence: CASSPGTLNTGELFF.

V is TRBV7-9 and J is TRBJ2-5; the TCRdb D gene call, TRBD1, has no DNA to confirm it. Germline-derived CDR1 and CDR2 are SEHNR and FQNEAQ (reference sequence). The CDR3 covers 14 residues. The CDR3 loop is CASSLGQGEETQYF.

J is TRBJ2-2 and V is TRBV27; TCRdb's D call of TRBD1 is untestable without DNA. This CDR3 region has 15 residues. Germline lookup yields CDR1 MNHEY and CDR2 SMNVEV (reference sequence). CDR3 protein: CASARAGGYTGELFF.

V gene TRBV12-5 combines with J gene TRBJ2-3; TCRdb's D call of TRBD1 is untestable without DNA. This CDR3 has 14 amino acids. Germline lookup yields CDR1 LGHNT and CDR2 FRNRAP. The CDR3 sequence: CASALGGSTDTQYF.

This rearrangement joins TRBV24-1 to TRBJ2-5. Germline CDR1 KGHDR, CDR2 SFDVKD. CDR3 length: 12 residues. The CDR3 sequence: CATSDTAETQYF.